Below are 7 T cell receptor beta chains sequenced from a single sample in a study of blood T cell repertoires in COVID-19. Repertoires were generated with immunoSEQ multiplex PCR, while TCRdb's copy carries only in-frame clones and drops some. The table shows about 220,000 clones, with 86% occurring only once. Material for sequencing was peripheral blood. The source is a woman in her 50s with COVID-19, enrolled during active disease.

The gene calls are TRBV7-3 and TRBJ2-6; D remains ambiguous. Germline loops: CDR1 SGHTA, CDR2 FQGTGA. Between the trimmed V and J ends, which lost 5 bases and 4 bases, there was a span of 12 bases. The CDR3 spans 15 residues. CDR3 protein: CASSVRLRGANVLTF. CDR3 in DNA: TGTGCCAGCAGCGTCCGGTTAAGAGGGGCCAACGTCCTGACTTTC.

To note about this clone: The same CDR3 also results from other DNA sequences found in this sample. The rearrangement uses TRBV7-8 and TRBJ1-5; maybe TRBD1 (6 bases). Trimming removed 1 base at V and 1 base at J, with 8 bases between. Germline loops: CDR1 SGHVS, CDR2 FQNEAQ. This CDR3 has 15 residues. CDR3 bases: TGTGCCAGCAGCTTAGGCAGGGGAAGCAATCAGCCCCAGCATTTT. This sequence encodes CASSLGRGSNQPQHF.

This clone was recorded a few times. V gene TRBV20-1 combines with J gene TRBJ1-1, with D perhaps matching TRBD1 (5 bases). Germline V gene sequence: CDR1 DFQATT, CDR2 SNEGSKA (reference sequence). CDR3 length: 11 residues. The V and J ends lost 3 bases and 11 bases respectively, with 13 bases between them. CDR3 loop: CSARDNFDAFF. As DNA, the CDR3 is TGCAGTGCTAGGGACAATTTCGACGCTTTCTTT.

This clone was seen just once. The chain employs TRBV2 and TRBJ2-3, with 9 bases lining up with TRBD1. Germline assignment: CDR1 SNHLY and CDR2 FYNNEI. The CDR3 is made up of 15 amino acids. V shed 5 bases, J shed 4 bases, and the junction held 7 bases outside the gene matches. DNA of the CDR3: TGTGCCAGCAGTCGACAGGGGGGTACGGCAGATACGCAGTATTTT. The encoded protein is CASSRQGGTADTQYF.

The V call is TRBV19, the J call TRBJ1-2, with D perhaps matching TRBD1 (5 bases). The CDR3 is 15 amino acids. The V gene's germline CDR1 is LNHDA and CDR2 SQIVND (reference sequence). V lost 10 bases, J lost 2 bases, and 20 bases lay in between. The CDR3 here is CATRKSRGANYGYTF. The CDR3 DNA reads TGTGCCACTCGTAAAAGTAGGGGCGCCAACTATGGCTACACCTTC.

This clone was picked up a small number of times. This rearrangement joins TRBV2 to TRBJ2-3, with 11 bases fitting TRBD2. V lost 11 bases, J lost 2 bases, and 9 bases stayed unmatched. The CDR3 is 15 residues long. Germline CDR1 SNHLY, CDR2 FYNNEI. The CDR3 nucleotides are TGTGCCGAGGGATTAGCGGGGGGGACCACAGATACGCAGTATTTT. Translating it yields CAEGLAGGTTDTQYF.

This chain connects TRBV6-2 or TRBV6-3 to TRBJ2-7, with 8 bases identical to TRBD1. The CDR3 covers 19 residues. Per the germline V gene, CDR1 is MNHEY and CDR2 is SVGEGT. The J segment lost 2 bases and the V segment lost 2 bases, leaving 17 bases of the junction unmatched. The CDR3 reads CASSYPEGQEFSPTYEQYF. The CDR3 DNA reads TGTGCCAGCAGTTACCCCGAGGGACAGGAGTTTTCACCGACCTACGAGCAGTACTTC.